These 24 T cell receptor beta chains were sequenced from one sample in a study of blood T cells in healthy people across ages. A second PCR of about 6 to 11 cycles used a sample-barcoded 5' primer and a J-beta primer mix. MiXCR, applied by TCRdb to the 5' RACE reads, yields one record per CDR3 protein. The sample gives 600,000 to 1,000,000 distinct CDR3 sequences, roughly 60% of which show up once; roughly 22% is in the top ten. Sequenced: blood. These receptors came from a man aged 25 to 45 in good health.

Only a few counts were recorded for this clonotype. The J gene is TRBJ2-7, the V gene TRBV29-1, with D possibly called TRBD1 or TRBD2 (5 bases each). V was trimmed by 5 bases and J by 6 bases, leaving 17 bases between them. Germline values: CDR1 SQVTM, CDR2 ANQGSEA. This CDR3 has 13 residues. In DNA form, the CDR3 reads TGCAGCGTTTCGGGGACGAAGGGCGGCGAGCAGTACTTC. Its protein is CSVSGTKGGEQYF.

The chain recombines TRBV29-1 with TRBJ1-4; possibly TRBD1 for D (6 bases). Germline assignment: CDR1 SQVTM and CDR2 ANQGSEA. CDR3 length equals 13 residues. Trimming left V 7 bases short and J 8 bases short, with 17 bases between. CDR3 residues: CSARHSRGEKLFF. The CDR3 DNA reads TGCAGCGCTCGACACTCTAGGGGGGAAAAACTGTTTTTT.

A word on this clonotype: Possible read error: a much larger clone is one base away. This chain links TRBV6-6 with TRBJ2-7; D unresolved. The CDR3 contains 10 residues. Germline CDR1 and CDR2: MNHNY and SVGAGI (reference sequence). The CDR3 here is CASGSYKQYF. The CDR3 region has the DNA TGTGCCAGCGGCTCCTACAAGCAGTACTTC.

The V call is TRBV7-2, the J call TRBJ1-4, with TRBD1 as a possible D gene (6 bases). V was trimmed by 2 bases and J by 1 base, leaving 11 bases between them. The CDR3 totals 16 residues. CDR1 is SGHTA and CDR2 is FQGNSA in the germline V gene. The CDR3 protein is CASSLLGGGTNEKLFF. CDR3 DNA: TGTGCCAGCAGCTTACTGGGAGGGGGAACTAATGAAAAACTGTTTTTT.

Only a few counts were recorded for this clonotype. CDR3 in DNA: TGTGCCAGCAGTTTGGCTAACGGGCTAGATAGGGACGAGCAGTACTTC. This translates into CASSLANGLDRDEQYF. The chain combines TRBV28 with TRBJ2-5; D uncertain. Matching the DNA end better, TRBJ2-7 makes the J call doubtful. CDR3 length: 16 amino acids. Germline V gene sequence: CDR1 MDHEN, CDR2 SYDVKM.

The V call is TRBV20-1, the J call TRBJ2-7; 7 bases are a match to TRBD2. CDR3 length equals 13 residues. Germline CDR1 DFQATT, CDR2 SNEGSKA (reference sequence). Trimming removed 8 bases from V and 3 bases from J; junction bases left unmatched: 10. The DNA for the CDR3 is TGCAGTACCTCTTGGGGGGGGAACTACGAGCAGTACTTC. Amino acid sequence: CSTSWGGNYEQYF.

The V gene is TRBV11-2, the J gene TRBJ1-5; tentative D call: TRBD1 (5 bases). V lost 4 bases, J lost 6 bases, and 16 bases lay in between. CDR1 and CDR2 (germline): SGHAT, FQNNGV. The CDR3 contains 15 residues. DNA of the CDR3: TGTGCCAGCAGCTACTCAGGAGGGGCAAGTCAGCCCCAGCATTTT. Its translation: CASSYSGGASQPQHF.

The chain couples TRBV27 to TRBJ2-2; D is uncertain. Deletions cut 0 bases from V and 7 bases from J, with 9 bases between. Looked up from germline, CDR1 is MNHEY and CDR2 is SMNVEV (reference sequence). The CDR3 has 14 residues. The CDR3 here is CASSLSLTIGELFF. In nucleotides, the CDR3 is TGTGCCAGCAGTTTATCCCTTACGATCGGGGAGCTGTTTTTT.

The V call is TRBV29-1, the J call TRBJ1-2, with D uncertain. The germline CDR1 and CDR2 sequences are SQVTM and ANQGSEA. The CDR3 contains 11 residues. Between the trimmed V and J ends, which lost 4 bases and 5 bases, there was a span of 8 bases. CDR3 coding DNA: TGCAGCGTTGTTCGCTCATATGGCTACACCTTC. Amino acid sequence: CSVVRSYGYTF.

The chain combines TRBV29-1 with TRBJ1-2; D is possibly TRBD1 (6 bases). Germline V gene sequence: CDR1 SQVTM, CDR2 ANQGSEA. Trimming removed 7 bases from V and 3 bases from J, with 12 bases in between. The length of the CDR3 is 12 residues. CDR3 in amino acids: CSAREGDYGYTF. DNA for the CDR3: TGCAGCGCAAGGGAGGGGGACTATGGCTACACCTTC.

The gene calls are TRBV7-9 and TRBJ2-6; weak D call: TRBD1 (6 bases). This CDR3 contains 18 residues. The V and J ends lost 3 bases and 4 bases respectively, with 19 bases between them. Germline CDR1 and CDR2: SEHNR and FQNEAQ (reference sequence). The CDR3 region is CASSFYDRLRAGANVLTF. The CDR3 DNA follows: TGTGCCAGCAGCTTTTACGACAGGCTAAGGGCGGGGGCCAACGTCCTGACTTTC.

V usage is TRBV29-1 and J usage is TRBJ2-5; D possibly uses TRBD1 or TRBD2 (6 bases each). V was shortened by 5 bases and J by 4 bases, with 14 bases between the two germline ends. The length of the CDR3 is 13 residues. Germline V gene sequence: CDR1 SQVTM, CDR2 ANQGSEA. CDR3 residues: CSVSGARPETQYF. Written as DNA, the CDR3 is TGCAGCGTTTCGGGGGCGCGCCCAGAGACCCAGTACTTC.

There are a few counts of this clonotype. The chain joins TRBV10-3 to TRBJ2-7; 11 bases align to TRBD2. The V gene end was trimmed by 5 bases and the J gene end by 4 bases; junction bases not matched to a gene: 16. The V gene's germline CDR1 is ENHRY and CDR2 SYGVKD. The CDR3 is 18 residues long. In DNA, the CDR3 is TGTGCCATCAGTCGGGGACATAGCGGGAGGGACTGGTCGTACGAGCAGTACTTC. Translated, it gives CAISRGHSGRDWSYEQYF.

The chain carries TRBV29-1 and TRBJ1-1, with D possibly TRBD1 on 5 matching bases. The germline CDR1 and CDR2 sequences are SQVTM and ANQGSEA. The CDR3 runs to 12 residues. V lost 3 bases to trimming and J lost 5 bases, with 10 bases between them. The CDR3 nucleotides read TGCAGCGTTGACGGGGGGAGGACTGAAGCTTTCTTT. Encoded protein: CSVDGGRTEAFF. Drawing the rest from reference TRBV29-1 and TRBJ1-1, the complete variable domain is SAVISQKPSRDICQRGTSLTIQCQVDSQVTMMFWYRQQPGQSLTLIATANQGSEATYESGFVIDKFPISRPNLTFSTLTVSNMSPEDSSIYLCSVDGGRTEAFFGQGTRLTVV.

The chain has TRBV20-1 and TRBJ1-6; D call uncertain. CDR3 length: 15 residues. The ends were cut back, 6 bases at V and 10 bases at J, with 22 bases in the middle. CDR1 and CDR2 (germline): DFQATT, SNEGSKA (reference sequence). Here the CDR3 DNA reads TGCAGTGCCCGAACGGTAGCCGGGTTTCAGTCACCCCTCCACTTT. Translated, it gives CSARTVAGFQSPLHF.

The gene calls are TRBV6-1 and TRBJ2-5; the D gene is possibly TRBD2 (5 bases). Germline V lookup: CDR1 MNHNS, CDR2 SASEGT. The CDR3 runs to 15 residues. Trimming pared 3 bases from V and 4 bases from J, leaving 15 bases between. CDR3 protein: CASSDLQGGGETQYF. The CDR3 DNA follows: TGTGCCAGCAGTGACCTCCAAGGAGGAGGAGAGACCCAGTACTTC.

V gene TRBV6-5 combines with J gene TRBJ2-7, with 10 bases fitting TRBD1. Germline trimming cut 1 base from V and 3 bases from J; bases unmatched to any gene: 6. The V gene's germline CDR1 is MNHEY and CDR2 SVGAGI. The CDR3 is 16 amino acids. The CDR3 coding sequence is TGTGCCAGCAGTTACTGGCCGGGACAGGGGCACTACGAGCAGTACTTC. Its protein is CASSYWPGQGHYEQYF.

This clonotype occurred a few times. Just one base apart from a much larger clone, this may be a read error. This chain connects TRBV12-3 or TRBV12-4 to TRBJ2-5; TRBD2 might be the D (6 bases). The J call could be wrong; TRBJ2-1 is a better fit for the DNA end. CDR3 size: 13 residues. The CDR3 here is CASSNWGEETQFF. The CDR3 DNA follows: TGTGCCAGCAGTAATTGGGGGGAAGAGACCCAGTTCTTC.

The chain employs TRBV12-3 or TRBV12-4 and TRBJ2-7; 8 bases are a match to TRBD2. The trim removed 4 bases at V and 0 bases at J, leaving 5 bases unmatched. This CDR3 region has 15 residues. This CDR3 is CASSWIAGSSYEQYF. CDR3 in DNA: TGTGCCAGCAGTTGGATAGCGGGAAGCTCCTACGAGCAGTACTTC.

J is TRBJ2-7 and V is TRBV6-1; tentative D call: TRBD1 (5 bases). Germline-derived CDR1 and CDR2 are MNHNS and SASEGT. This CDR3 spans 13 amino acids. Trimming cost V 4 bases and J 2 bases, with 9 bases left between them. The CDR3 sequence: CASSVGAPYEQYF. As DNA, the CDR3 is TGTGCCAGCAGTGTTGGGGCCCCCTACGAGCAGTACTTC.

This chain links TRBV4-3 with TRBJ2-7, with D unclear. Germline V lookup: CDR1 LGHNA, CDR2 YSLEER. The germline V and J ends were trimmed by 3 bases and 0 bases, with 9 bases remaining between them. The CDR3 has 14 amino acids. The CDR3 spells CASSQSIGSYEQYF. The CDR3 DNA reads TGCGCCAGCAGCCAGTCGATCGGCTCCTACGAGCAGTACTTC.

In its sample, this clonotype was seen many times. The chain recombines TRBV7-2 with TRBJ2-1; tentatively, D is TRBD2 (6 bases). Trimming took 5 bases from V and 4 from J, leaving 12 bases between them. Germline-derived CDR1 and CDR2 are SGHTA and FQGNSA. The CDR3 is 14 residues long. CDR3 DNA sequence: TGTGCCAGCAGCGCTAGCGTGGCGTACAATGAGCAGTTCTTC. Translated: CASSASVAYNEQFF.

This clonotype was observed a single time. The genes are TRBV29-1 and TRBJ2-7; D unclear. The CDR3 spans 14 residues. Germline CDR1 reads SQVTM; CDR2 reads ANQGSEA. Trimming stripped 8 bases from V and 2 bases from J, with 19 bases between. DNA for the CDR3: TGCAGCTCCCTTCGCCCAGACATTGCCTACGAGCAGTACTTC. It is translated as CSSLRPDIAYEQYF.

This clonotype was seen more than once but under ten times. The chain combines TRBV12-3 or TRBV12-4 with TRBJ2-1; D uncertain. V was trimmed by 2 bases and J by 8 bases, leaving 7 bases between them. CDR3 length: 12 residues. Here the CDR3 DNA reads TGTGCCAGCAGTTTACGTCCCGATGAGCAGTTCTTC. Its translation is CASSLRPDEQFF.